This TCR beta chain appears in the sequencing data of a study of T cell responses to AZD1222 COVID-19 vaccine. To note about this clone: The antigen is not known.

The assay was immunoSEQ multiplex PCR, and TCRdb's table has in-frame clones only and misses some. The table shows about 190,000 clones, with around 86% occurring only once. Broader study findings: Most donors were white British, females outnumbered males, and clonal diversity was possibly underestimated. Spike as a whole was targeted by vaccine-associated CD4 TCRs, dominant at 160-218 and 743-854. Reportedly, close to half of spike-specific TCRs are directed against unmutated variant regions. At baseline, just a handful of AZD1222 recipients tested seropositive.

The length of the CDR3 is 16 residues. Germline CDR1 reads LNHDA; CDR2 reads SQIVND (reference sequence). Trimming left V 3 bases short and J 1 base short, with 15 bases between. This chain links TRBV19 with TRBJ1-1; D unclear. The sequence was obtained from an adult in good health. The sequences come from peripheral blood, collected on day 0 of MenACWY control vaccination. CDR3 loop: CASSIGRRGRNTEAFF. The CDR3 bases are TGTGCCAGTAGTATCGGGCGGCGGGGAAGGAACACTGAAGCTTTCTTT.